Each of the 32 T cell receptor beta chains below was sequenced from the same sample in a study of memory CD4+ T cells and cytomegalovirus serostatus. The sort gate was single viable CD3+CD4+CD8-CD45RO+ cells for memory CD4+ T cells. The table came from immunoSEQ multiplex PCR; TCRdb's copy has only in-frame clones and leaves some out. The repertoire holds over 65,000 clones, roughly three quarters seen once, with around 5% in the top ten. The specimen was memory CD4+ T cells from blood. The receptors originated from an adult in good health and CMV-seropositive.

V is TRBV7-8 and J is TRBJ2-7; weak D call: TRBD2 (6 bases). Germline V gene lookup returns CDR1 SGHVS and CDR2 FQNEAQ. This CDR3 has 15 amino acids. V lost 5 bases, J lost 1 base, and 15 bases lay in between. This CDR3 is CASSGTGTVSYEQYF. CDR3 sequence (DNA): TGTGCCAGCAGCGGTACCGGGACTGTATCCTACGAGCAGTACTTC.

The J gene is TRBJ2-5, the V gene TRBV9; 11 bases line up with TRBD1. CDR1 and CDR2 (germline): SGDLS, YYNGEE. The CDR3 loop spans 15 amino acids. Losses at the gene ends were 3 bases for V and 4 bases for J; bases not matched to a gene: 5. This CDR3 reads CASSGTGGFGETQYF. The DNA of the CDR3 is TGTGCCAGCAGCGGGACAGGGGGCTTCGGAGAGACCCAGTACTTC.

The gene calls are TRBV10-1 and TRBJ1-6; 7 bases fit TRBD1. The germline V gene encodes CDR1 WNHNN and CDR2 SYGVQD (reference sequence). With V trimmed by 4 bases and J by 5 bases, 2 bases remained unmatched. CDR3 length: 14 residues. The CDR3 spells CASSVGQNNSPLHF. For the CDR3, the DNA is TGCGCCAGCAGTGTGGGACAGAATAATTCACCCCTCCACTTT.

This sequence joins TRBV6-1 and TRBJ2-7, with D tentatively TRBD2 (6 bases). The CDR3 extends over 14 amino acids. The ends were cut back, 5 bases at V and 5 bases at J, with 16 bases in the middle. CDR1 MNHNS and CDR2 SASEGT come from the germline V gene. The CDR3 here is CASSSHGRIDEQYF. CDR3 sequence (DNA): TGTGCCAGCAGTTCCCATGGGAGGATCGACGAGCAGTACTTC.

This clone was seen a few times. The chain employs TRBV4-1 and TRBJ2-7, with D hard to call. There are 17 residues in the CDR3. Germline V gives CDR1 MGHRA, CDR2 YSYEKL. Trimming removed 0 bases at V and 2 bases at J, with 17 bases between. The CDR3 DNA reads as TGCGCCAGCAGCCAAGAATCCTTGGGGATGGAGCCCTACGAGCAGTACTTC. It yields the protein CASSQESLGMEPYEQYF.

This clone is medium-sized (0.01 to 0.1%). The chain links TRBV4-2 to TRBJ1-1; D gene ambiguous. The ends were cut back, 0 bases at V and 5 bases at J, with 22 bases in the middle. Germline CDR1 reads LGHNA; CDR2 reads YNFKEQ. The length of the CDR3 is 18 residues. The CDR3 DNA follows: TGTGCCAGCAGCCAAGAACCCCGGGAGTCAAACCTGGGGACTGAAGCTTTCTTT. Protein: CASSQEPRESNLGTEAFF.

The CDR3 region is CSVVSSSSYNEQFF. The DNA for the CDR3 is TGCAGCGTTGTATCCTCAAGCTCCTACAATGAGCAGTTCTTC. The V and J genes are TRBV29-1 and TRBJ2-1; D remains unclear. The CDR3 is made up of 14 amino acids. Germline lookup yields CDR1 SQVTM and CDR2 ANQGSEA. V was clipped by 4 bases and J by 0 bases, with 10 bases between them.

The J gene is TRBJ2-3, the V gene TRBV7-9; D is possibly TRBD1 (8 bases). This CDR3 spans 17 amino acids. Per germline, CDR1 SEHNR and CDR2 FQNEAQ (reference sequence). V gave up 4 bases and J gave up 8 bases, with 25 bases separating them. DNA of the CDR3: TGTGCCAGCAGCTGGATGGGAATAGGCACAGGGGGGGGTACGCAGTATTTT. Its protein product is CASSWMGIGTGGGTQYF.

V usage is TRBV4-1 and J usage is TRBJ1-1; 11 bases map to TRBD1. V trimming: 4 bases; J trimming: 5 bases; junction bases outside the gene matches: 12. The CDR3 has 17 amino acids. Germline CDR1 is MGHRA and CDR2 is YSYEKL. The DNA for the CDR3 is TGCGCCAGCAGCCGAGGACAGGGGGCGCGAGGGGGGACTGAAGCTTTCTTT. It is translated as CASSRGQGARGGTEAFF.

This CDR3 reads CASSLNLQDTQYF. CDR3 coding DNA: TGTGCCAGCAGCTTAAACCTTCAGGATACGCAGTATTTT. V gene TRBV7-3 combines with J gene TRBJ2-3; D gene unclear. Trimming removed 1 base at V and 6 bases at J, with 8 bases between. The V gene's germline CDR1 is SGHTA and CDR2 FQGTGA. This CDR3 is built from 13 residues.

The chain uses TRBV7-2 and TRBJ2-4; no firm D call. In germline, CDR1 is SGHTA, CDR2 FQGNSA. The CDR3 totals 16 residues. V was trimmed by 5 bases and J by 2 bases, leaving 16 bases between them. The CDR3, as DNA: TGTGCCAGCAGCGAAGGCACCCTCTGGCCCAAAAACATTCAGTACTTC. This gives the protein CASSEGTLWPKNIQYF.

The chain couples TRBV19 to TRBJ2-7, with D unresolved. There are 16 residues in the CDR3. Germline CDR1 LNHDA, CDR2 SQIVND (reference sequence). The V gene lost 5 bases and the J gene lost 0 bases, with 17 bases spanning the gap. The CDR3: CASSVRWSVSSYEQYF. Here the CDR3 DNA reads TGTGCCAGTAGTGTCAGGTGGAGCGTCAGCTCCTACGAGCAGTACTTC.

In DNA, the CDR3 is TGTGCCAGCAGCTTTGCTCATGTTAATGAAAAACTGTTTTTT. Translation gives CASSFAHVNEKLFF. The chain carries TRBV7-8 and TRBJ1-4, with unresolved D. Germline V CDR1 and CDR2: SGHVS, FQNEAQ. The CDR3 loop spans 14 amino acids. V was pared by 3 bases and J by 4 bases, with 9 bases between.

V gene TRBV6-6 combines with J gene TRBJ2-2; D ambiguous. Germline CDR1 MNHNY, CDR2 SVGAGI (reference sequence). The CDR3 is made up of 15 amino acids. The V end lost 7 bases, the J end lost 2 bases, and 14 bases lay between the germline ends. As DNA, the CDR3 is TGTGCCAGCACCGAGAGGTCCCTAAACACCGGGGAGCTGTTTTTT. Translating gives CASTERSLNTGELFF.

The gene calls are TRBV11-3 and TRBJ2-5, with D perhaps matching TRBD2 (5 bases). Germline-derived CDR1 and CDR2 are SGHNT and YENEEA. The germline V and J ends were trimmed by 1 base and 1 base, with 16 bases remaining between them. The CDR3 consists of 17 residues. The CDR3 loop is CASSLGVPERSQETQYF. The CDR3 DNA reads TGTGCCAGCAGCTTAGGAGTCCCTGAGCGGAGCCAAGAGACCCAGTACTTC.

This chain connects TRBV9 to TRBJ1-1, with D unclear. V lost 0 bases and J lost 1, with 7 bases in between. The CDR3 is made up of 14 amino acids. Germline CDR1 is SGDLS and CDR2 is YYNGEE. The CDR3 nucleotides are TGTGCCAGCAGCGTAGGACGGCAGAACACTGAAGCTTTCTTT. Amino acid sequence: CASSVGRQNTEAFF.

The chain recombines TRBV6-9 with TRBJ2-7, with 12 bases aligning to TRBD2. This CDR3 region has 15 residues. The germline CDR1 and CDR2 sequences are MNHGY and SVAAGI. V lost 9 bases to trimming and J lost 12 bases; unmatched junction nucleotides: 18. In nucleotides, the CDR3 is TGTGCCAGTCGCCCGAAGACTAGCGGGAGACCCATTTCGTACTTC. Its translation: CASRPKTSGRPISYF.

This clone was seen a few times. CDR3: CASSLGQYEQYF. The CDR3, as DNA: TGTGCCAGCAGCTTAGGACAGTACGAGCAGTACTTC. This chain links TRBV7-9 with TRBJ2-7; possible D gene TRBD1, 5 bases. CDR1 and CDR2 (germline): SEHNR, FQNEAQ (reference sequence). CDR3 length: 12 residues. V lost 1 base and J 4 bases, leaving 5 bases between the germline ends.

This clone was counted a few times. The rearrangement joins TRBV5-5 to TRBJ1-1, with D unclear. The CDR3 has 15 residues. V lost 0 bases and J 1 base, leaving 10 bases between the germline ends. Per the germline V gene, CDR1 is SGHKS and CDR2 is YYEKEE (reference sequence). Here the CDR3 DNA reads TGTGCCAGCAGCTTGGGTCCCACAGAGAACACTGAAGCTTTCTTT. It translates to CASSLGPTENTEAFF.

This chain connects TRBV7-3 to TRBJ2-1; D is uncertain. From germline, CDR1 is SGHTA and CDR2 FQGTGA. The V end was cut by 3 bases, the J end by 6 bases, with 9 bases between. The CDR3 covers 13 residues. The CDR3 DNA is TGTGCCAGCAGCTTCGGCCCCCCCAATGAGCAGTTCTTC. Translation gives CASSFGPPNEQFF.

The chain uses TRBV28 and TRBJ1-5, with D unclear. Germline V gene sequence: CDR1 MDHEN, CDR2 SYDVKM. The length of the CDR3 is 15 residues. Trimming took off 6 bases at V and 5 bases at J, with 17 bases between the two ends. CDR3 sequence (DNA): TGTGCCAGCAGGGCAGGACGGAGCCCTCATCAGCCCCAGCATTTT. Its protein is CASRAGRSPHQPQHF.

This clone is categorized as medium-sized (0.01 to 0.1%). J is TRBJ2-1 and V is TRBV4-2, with no clear D. The CDR3 runs to 12 residues. Germline V gives CDR1 LGHNA, CDR2 YNFKEQ. V was shortened by 11 bases and J by 7 bases, with 15 bases between the two germline ends. CDR3 amino acids: CAVSGNDNEQFF. The CDR3 DNA reads TGTGCCGTTAGTGGGAACGATAATGAGCAGTTCTTC.

This clone was picked up a small number of times. The chain carries TRBV14 and TRBJ1-1; D remains unclear. CDR3 length equals 13 residues. Trimming shortened V by 6 bases and J by 1 base, and 9 bases separated the two germline ends. The germline V gene has CDR1 SGHDN and CDR2 FVKESK. The CDR3 loop is CASSPVRNTEAFF. Here the CDR3 DNA reads TGTGCCAGCAGTCCCGTTCGGAACACTGAAGCTTTCTTT. Together with reference TRBV14 and TRBJ1-1, the CDR3 gives the full variable domain: EAGVTQFPSHSVIEKGQTVTLRCDPISGHDNLYWYRRVMGKEIKFLLHFVKESKQDESGMPNNRFLAERTGGTYSTLKVQPAELEDSGVYFCASSPVRNTEAFFGQGTRLTVV.

This clone was detected many times. This chain connects TRBV2 to TRBJ2-7; 8 nucleotides agree with TRBD2. Germline assignment: CDR1 SNHLY and CDR2 FYNNEI. The trim removed 4 bases at V and 4 bases at J, leaving 18 bases unmatched. The CDR3 contains 18 residues. CDR3 protein: CASSASRLKRGNPYEQYF. The CDR3 bases are TGTGCCAGCAGTGCTTCTCGACTCAAGCGGGGGAATCCTTACGAGCAGTACTTC.

For the CDR3, the DNA is TGCGCCAGCAGGTCCCAGACTAGCGGGAATTACGAGCAGTACTTC. Protein sequence: CASRSQTSGNYEQYF. The V and J genes are TRBV5-1 and TRBJ2-7; 11 bases agree with TRBD2. The CDR3 length is 15 residues. V lost 5 bases to trimming and J lost 4 bases; unmatched junction nucleotides: 8. Germline loops: CDR1 SGHRS, CDR2 YFSETQ. The full variable domain, with the rest looked up from reference TRBV5-1 and TRBJ2-7, is KAGVTQTPRYLIKTRGQQVTLSCSPISGHRSVSWYQQTPGQGLQFLFEYFSETQRNKGNFPGRFSGRQFSNSRSEMNVSTLELGDSALYLCASRSQTSGNYEQYFGPGTRLTVT.

V is TRBV4-3 and J is TRBJ2-7, with 8 bases aligning to TRBD2. The CDR3 loop spans 16 amino acids. CDR1 LGHNA and CDR2 YSLEER come from the germline V gene. Losses at the gene ends were 0 bases for V and 0 bases for J; bases not matched to a gene: 4. The CDR3: CASSQDYSGSSYEQYF. CDR3 nucleotides: TGCGCCAGCAGCCAAGATTACAGCGGGAGCTCCTACGAGCAGTACTTC.

The V gene is TRBV28, the J gene TRBJ1-2, with D possibly TRBD1 on 6 matching bases. Between the trimmed V and J ends, which lost 7 bases and 0 bases, there was a span of 27 bases. Looked up from germline, CDR1 is MDHEN and CDR2 is SYDVKM. The CDR3 has 19 amino acids. In DNA form, the CDR3 reads TGTGCCAGCACTAGATTAATTCAGGGGAGTCGATACGCTAACTATGGCTACACCTTC. Encoded protein: CASTRLIQGSRYANYGYTF.

The rearrangement links TRBV5-1 to TRBJ1-1; 9 bases are shared with TRBD1. The CDR3 has 17 amino acids. The germline V gene encodes CDR1 SGHRS and CDR2 YFSETQ. V was pared by 0 bases and J by 4 bases, with 10 bases of the junction left unmatched. CDR3 DNA sequence: TGCGCCAGCAGCTTGGGTACAGGACAGGGGTTGGGCACTGAAGCTTTCTTT. This translates into CASSLGTGQGLGTEAFF. The full variable domain, its missing parts supplied by reference TRBV5-1 and TRBJ1-1, is KAGVTQTPRYLIKTRGQQVTLSCSPISGHRSVSWYQQTPGQGLQFLFEYFSETQRNKGNFPGRFSGRQFSNSRSEMNVSTLELGDSALYLCASSLGTGQGLGTEAFFGQGTRLTVV.

The chain joins TRBV6-1 to TRBJ2-7; 7 nucleotides agree with TRBD1. Germline V lookup: CDR1 MNHNS, CDR2 SASEGT. V was pared by 6 bases and J by 0 bases, with 2 bases of the junction left unmatched. The CDR3 has 13 residues. Here the CDR3 reads CASRQGSSYEQYF. The CDR3 nucleotides are TGTGCCAGCAGACAGGGGAGCTCCTACGAGCAGTACTTC.

The chain is built from TRBV6-1 and TRBJ2-5, with a weak D call TRBD2 (5 bases). The ends were cut back, 5 bases at V and 2 bases at J, with 12 bases in the middle. The CDR3 covers 14 residues. Germline lookup yields CDR1 MNHNS and CDR2 SASEGT. The CDR3 bases are TGTGCCAGCAGTCCTGCACTAGTTCAAGAGACCCAGTACTTC. Its translation: CASSPALVQETQYF.

This clone was detected a few times. For the CDR3, the DNA is TGTGCCAGTAGTTACTCTGCGTGGCAAGGCGTTCAGCCCCAGCATTTT. Protein: CASSYSAWQGVQPQHF. The chain recombines TRBV19 with TRBJ1-5; D uncertain. The V gene's germline CDR1 is LNHDA and CDR2 SQIVND (reference sequence). This CDR3 spans 16 amino acids. V gave up 5 bases and J gave up 6 bases, with 20 bases separating them. Variable domain in full (rest from reference TRBV19 and TRBJ1-5): DGGITQSPKYLFRKEGQNVTLSCEQNLNHDAMYWYRQDPGQGLRLIYYSQIVNDFQKGDIAEGYSVSREKKESFPLTVTSAQKNPTAFYLCASSYSAWQGVQPQHFGDGTRLSIL.

The J gene is TRBJ2-2, the V gene TRBV5-1; tentatively, D is TRBD1 or TRBD2 (6 bases each). CDR3 length equals 17 residues. CDR1 and CDR2 from the germline V gene are SGHRS and YFSETQ. Trimming shortened V by 1 base and J by 3 bases, and 16 bases separated the two germline ends. The CDR3 sequence: CASSLTVAGDYTGELFF. CDR3 in DNA: TGCGCCAGCAGCTTGACGGTGGCAGGGGACTACACCGGGGAGCTGTTTTTT.